A selection of T cell receptor beta chains follows, all from one sample in a study of spatial heterogeneity in lung cancer. MiXCR was run by TCRdb on the 5' RACE reads, yielding one entry per CDR3 protein. The sample has some 44,000 distinct CDR3 sequences; roughly 15% are singletons. The sequenced sample was PBMCs, obtained at surgery. The source of these receptors is a male donor with early-stage non-small cell lung cancer. The CDR3 runs from the conserved cysteine through the conserved F or W. The D gene is left open where the match is weak. Part of the rows lack a size; the others show once, few, many or a class for expanded clones.

clone_size j_call v_call d_call cdr3_length cdr3_nt cdr3_aa
- TRBJ2-3 TRBV19 - 14 TGTGCCAGTAGTGTGAGGCTAGCTGACGATACGCAGTATTTT CASSVRLADDTQYF
many TRBJ2-7 TRBV2 - 12 TGTGCCAGTGCGGACCCCGCATACGAGCAGTACTTC CASADPAYEQYF
medium-sized TRBJ2-1 TRBV28 - 15 TGTGCCAGCCGAGGACAGCTGAGCTCCTACAATGAGCAGTTCTTC CASRGQLSSYNEQFF
- TRBJ2-7 TRBV7-6 TRBD2 14 TGTGCCAGCAGCGAGCGGGGGGGCCTCGGCGAGCAGTACTTC CASSERGGLGEQYF
few TRBJ2-5 TRBV12-3/TRBV12-4 - 12 TGCGCCAGCAGATCGCAGGGGGAGACCCAGTACTTC CASRSQGETQYF
many TRBJ2-3 TRBV11-2 TRBD2 15 TGTGCCAGCAGCTTAGACTGGGGTAGCGGGGATACGCAGTATTTT CASSLDWGSGDTQYF
many TRBJ2-4 TRBV6-2/TRBV6-3 - 13 TGTGCCAGCAGTTACTCCGGGATTGACATTCAGTACTTC CASSYSGIDIQYF
few TRBJ1-2 TRBV28 - 12 TGTGCCAGCAGTCAGAATGACCGAGTCTACACCTTC CASSQNDRVYTF
- TRBJ1-1 TRBV20-1 - 14 TGCAGTGCTAGAAGGGGGGCCATGAACACTGAAGCTTTCTTT CSARRGAMNTEAFF
- TRBJ2-4 TRBV7-2 - 19 TGTGCCAGCAGCCCTCTAGGGGGACCTCAGACTCCGGGCAAAAACATTCAGTACTTC CASSPLGGPQTPGKNIQYF
few TRBJ1-2 TRBV19 - 12 TGTGCCAGTAGAAACGGCTTCTATGGCTACACCTTC CASRNGFYGYTF
- TRBJ1-1 TRBV28 TRBD1 14 TGTGCCAGCATTGAGGGGGCGTGGCCCACTGAAGCTTTCTTT CASIEGAWPTEAFF
- TRBJ2-2 TRBV7-3 TRBD2 14 TGTGCCAGCACGTTAACTAGCGACACCGGGGAGCTGTTTTTT CASTLTSDTGELFF
- TRBJ2-2 TRBV10-3 - 14 TGTGCCATCAAGGGAAGCAGGGACACCGGGGAGCTGTTTTTT CAIKGSRDTGELFF
- TRBJ2-5 TRBV10-3 - 11 TGTGCCATCAGTGAGGAAGAGACCCAGTACTTC CAISEEETQYF
- TRBJ1-6 TRBV6-1 - 14 TGTGCCAGCAGTGAAGCCCCAACAGGTTCACCCCTCCACTTT CASSEAPTGSPLHF
many TRBJ2-3 TRBV19 - 13 TGTGCCAGTAGTAGTCGTTCCGGGGATACGCAGTATTTT CASSSRSGDTQYF
many TRBJ1-6 TRBV5-5 TRBD1 13 TGTGCCAGCAGCTTGACAGGGGATTCACCCCTCCACTTT CASSLTGDSPLHF
many TRBJ2-1 TRBV7-2 TRBD2 18 TGTGCCAGCAGCTTAGCCCGGGGCGGGGGGTTTTACTACAATGAGCAGTTCTTC CASSLARGGGFYYNEQFF
- TRBJ1-3 TRBV6-5 TRBD1 17 TGTGCCAGCAGACTTGAAGGGGGGACAGGGGCTGGAAACACCATATATTTT CASRLEGGTGAGNTIYF
- TRBJ2-3 TRBV2 - 14 TGTGCCAGCAGTGAACAGGGCAGGACAGATACGCAGTATTTT CASSEQGRTDTQYF
few TRBJ1-1 TRBV20-1 - 11 TGCAGTGCCCCTCGCGATCCTGAAGCTTTCTTT CSAPRDPEAFF
many TRBJ2-7 TRBV25-1 - 13 TGTGCCAGCAGTCGGAGGGGTAACGACGAGCAGTACTTC CASSRRGNDEQYF
few TRBJ1-6 TRBV5-1 TRBD1 14 TGCGCCAGCAGGTTGGGACAGGGGAATTCACCCCTCCACTTT CASRLGQGNSPLHF
few TRBJ1-1 TRBV7-2 - 12 TGTGCCAGCAGCGTAAGGTCTTGGGGAGCTTTCTTT CASSVRSWGAFF
many TRBJ2-1 TRBV6-2/TRBV6-3 TRBD2 15 TGTGCCAGCAGTTACGGAGCGGGGGTGTACAATGAGCAGTTCTTC CASSYGAGVYNEQFF
- TRBJ2-7 TRBV20-1 - 13 TGCAGTGCTAGAGACCCCGGGGCCCGCGAGCAGTACTTC CSARDPGAREQYF
- TRBJ1-6 TRBV28 - 13 TGTGCCAGCAGACCCGACGGAAATTCACCCCTCCACTTT CASRPDGNSPLHF
many TRBJ1-2 TRBV5-1 - 15 TGCGCCAGCAGCTTGTTGCCTTCGTCGGGAAATGGCTACACCTTC CASSLLPSSGNGYTF
- TRBJ2-7 TRBV18 TRBD2 16 TGTGCCAGCTCACTTTCCATTCTAGCGGGAGCCGACGAGCAGTACTTC CASSLSILAGADEQYF
few TRBJ1-4 TRBV7-2 TRBD1 14 TGTGCCAGCAGCTTGGGACAGGGTACCGAAAAACTGTTTTTT CASSLGQGTEKLFF
few TRBJ1-2 TRBV5-4 TRBD1 15 TGTGCCAGCAGCTTGTATTCCGGGACAGACTATGGCTACACCTTC CASSLYSGTDYGYTF
many TRBJ1-2 TRBV18 TRBD1 13 TGTGCCAGCTCGACAGGGGGCGACTATGGCTACACCTTC CASSTGGDYGYTF
- TRBJ1-5 TRBV5-1 - 10 TGCGCCAGCAGCTTGCCCCTCCAGCATTTT CASSLPLQHF
few TRBJ2-3 TRBV11-2 TRBD1 16 TGTGCCAGCAGCCGAGGGACAGGGGGGACACACGATACGCAGTATTTT CASSRGTGGTHDTQYF
many TRBJ2-1 TRBV6-5 - 13 TGTGCCAGCAGTTATCCGGGGTACAATGAGCAGTTCTTC CASSYPGYNEQFF
- TRBJ1-1 TRBV7-3 - 16 TGTGCCAGCAGGGCTAGTACAGGTATCGGGAACACTGAAGCTTTCTTT CASRASTGIGNTEAFF
many TRBJ2-2 TRBV6-2/TRBV6-3 TRBD2 14 TGTGCCAGCAGTCAGGGACTAGCACCCGGGGAGCTGTTTTTT CASSQGLAPGELFF
- TRBJ1-4 TRBV10-3 - 14 TGTGCCATCAGCGGAAGAGGTCTCGGGGAAAAACTGTTTTTT CAISGRGLGEKLFF
few TRBJ1-4 TRBV5-1 - 15 TGCGCCAGCAGCAGTCGGACAGCACAGAATGAAAAACTGTTTTTT CASSSRTAQNEKLFF
- TRBJ1-6 TRBV7-3 - 16 TGTGCCAGCAGCTTATCAGGGGCCAAGGCTAATTCACCCCTCCACTTT CASSLSGAKANSPLHF
- TRBJ1-1 TRBV29-1 - 14 TGCAGCGTCGGCCAGGCACCGAGAGGCACTGAAGCTTTCTTT CSVGQAPRGTEAFF
many TRBJ2-5 TRBV6-1 TRBD2 16 TGTGCCAGCAGTAGTCCGGGACTAGCATTTCAAGAGACCCAGTACTTC CASSSPGLAFQETQYF
few TRBJ2-5 TRBV7-3 - 14 TGTGCCAGCAGTTTAAGCCAGGGGCAAGAGACCCAGTACTTC CASSLSQGQETQYF